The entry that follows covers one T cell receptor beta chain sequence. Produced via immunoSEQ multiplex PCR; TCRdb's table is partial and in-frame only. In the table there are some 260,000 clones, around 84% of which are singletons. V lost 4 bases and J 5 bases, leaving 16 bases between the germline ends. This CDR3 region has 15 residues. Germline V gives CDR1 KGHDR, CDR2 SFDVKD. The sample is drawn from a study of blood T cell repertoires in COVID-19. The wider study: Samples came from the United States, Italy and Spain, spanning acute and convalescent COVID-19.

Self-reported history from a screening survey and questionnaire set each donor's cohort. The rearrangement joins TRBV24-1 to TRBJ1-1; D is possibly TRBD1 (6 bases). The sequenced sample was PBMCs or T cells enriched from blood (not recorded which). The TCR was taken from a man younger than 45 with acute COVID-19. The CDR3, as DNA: TGTGCCACCAGTGAACCGACAGGCGGACCAACTGAAGCTTTCTTT. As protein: CATSEPTGGPTEAFF.